The clone carrying this T cell receptor beta chain was detected a few times. Its target is unknown. Primers included in the PCR were 60 Vbeta and 13 Jbeta primers. Under the authors' procedure: The authors later counted around 80 million unique TCR beta chains, roughly 10 million of them shared. Sequenced by immunoSEQ multiplex PCR; TCRdb stores in-frame clones only, minus some. That table gives V, J and clone size, and the DNA gave D and trimming. The repertoire has over 110,000 clones, 60% to 85% of them found once; the top ten carry about 0.91%. This record comes from a study of cytomegalovirus exposure and HLA in healthy donors. Notes on the study in general: Earlier analysis found most TCR beta V segments productive about 87% or about 30% of the time.

This clonotype was sampled from a man younger than 35 in good health and CMV-seronegative. Sequencing was carried out using PBMCs.

The CDR3 region has the DNA TGCGCCAGCAGCCAGGTACTCTCCTACGAGCAGTACTTC. Translated: CASSQVLSYEQYF. This chain connects TRBV4-3 to TRBJ2-7; D gene unclear. The V gene lost 3 bases and the J gene lost 0 bases, with 6 bases spanning the gap. The V gene's germline CDR1 is LGHNA and CDR2 YSLEER. This CDR3 contains 13 residues.